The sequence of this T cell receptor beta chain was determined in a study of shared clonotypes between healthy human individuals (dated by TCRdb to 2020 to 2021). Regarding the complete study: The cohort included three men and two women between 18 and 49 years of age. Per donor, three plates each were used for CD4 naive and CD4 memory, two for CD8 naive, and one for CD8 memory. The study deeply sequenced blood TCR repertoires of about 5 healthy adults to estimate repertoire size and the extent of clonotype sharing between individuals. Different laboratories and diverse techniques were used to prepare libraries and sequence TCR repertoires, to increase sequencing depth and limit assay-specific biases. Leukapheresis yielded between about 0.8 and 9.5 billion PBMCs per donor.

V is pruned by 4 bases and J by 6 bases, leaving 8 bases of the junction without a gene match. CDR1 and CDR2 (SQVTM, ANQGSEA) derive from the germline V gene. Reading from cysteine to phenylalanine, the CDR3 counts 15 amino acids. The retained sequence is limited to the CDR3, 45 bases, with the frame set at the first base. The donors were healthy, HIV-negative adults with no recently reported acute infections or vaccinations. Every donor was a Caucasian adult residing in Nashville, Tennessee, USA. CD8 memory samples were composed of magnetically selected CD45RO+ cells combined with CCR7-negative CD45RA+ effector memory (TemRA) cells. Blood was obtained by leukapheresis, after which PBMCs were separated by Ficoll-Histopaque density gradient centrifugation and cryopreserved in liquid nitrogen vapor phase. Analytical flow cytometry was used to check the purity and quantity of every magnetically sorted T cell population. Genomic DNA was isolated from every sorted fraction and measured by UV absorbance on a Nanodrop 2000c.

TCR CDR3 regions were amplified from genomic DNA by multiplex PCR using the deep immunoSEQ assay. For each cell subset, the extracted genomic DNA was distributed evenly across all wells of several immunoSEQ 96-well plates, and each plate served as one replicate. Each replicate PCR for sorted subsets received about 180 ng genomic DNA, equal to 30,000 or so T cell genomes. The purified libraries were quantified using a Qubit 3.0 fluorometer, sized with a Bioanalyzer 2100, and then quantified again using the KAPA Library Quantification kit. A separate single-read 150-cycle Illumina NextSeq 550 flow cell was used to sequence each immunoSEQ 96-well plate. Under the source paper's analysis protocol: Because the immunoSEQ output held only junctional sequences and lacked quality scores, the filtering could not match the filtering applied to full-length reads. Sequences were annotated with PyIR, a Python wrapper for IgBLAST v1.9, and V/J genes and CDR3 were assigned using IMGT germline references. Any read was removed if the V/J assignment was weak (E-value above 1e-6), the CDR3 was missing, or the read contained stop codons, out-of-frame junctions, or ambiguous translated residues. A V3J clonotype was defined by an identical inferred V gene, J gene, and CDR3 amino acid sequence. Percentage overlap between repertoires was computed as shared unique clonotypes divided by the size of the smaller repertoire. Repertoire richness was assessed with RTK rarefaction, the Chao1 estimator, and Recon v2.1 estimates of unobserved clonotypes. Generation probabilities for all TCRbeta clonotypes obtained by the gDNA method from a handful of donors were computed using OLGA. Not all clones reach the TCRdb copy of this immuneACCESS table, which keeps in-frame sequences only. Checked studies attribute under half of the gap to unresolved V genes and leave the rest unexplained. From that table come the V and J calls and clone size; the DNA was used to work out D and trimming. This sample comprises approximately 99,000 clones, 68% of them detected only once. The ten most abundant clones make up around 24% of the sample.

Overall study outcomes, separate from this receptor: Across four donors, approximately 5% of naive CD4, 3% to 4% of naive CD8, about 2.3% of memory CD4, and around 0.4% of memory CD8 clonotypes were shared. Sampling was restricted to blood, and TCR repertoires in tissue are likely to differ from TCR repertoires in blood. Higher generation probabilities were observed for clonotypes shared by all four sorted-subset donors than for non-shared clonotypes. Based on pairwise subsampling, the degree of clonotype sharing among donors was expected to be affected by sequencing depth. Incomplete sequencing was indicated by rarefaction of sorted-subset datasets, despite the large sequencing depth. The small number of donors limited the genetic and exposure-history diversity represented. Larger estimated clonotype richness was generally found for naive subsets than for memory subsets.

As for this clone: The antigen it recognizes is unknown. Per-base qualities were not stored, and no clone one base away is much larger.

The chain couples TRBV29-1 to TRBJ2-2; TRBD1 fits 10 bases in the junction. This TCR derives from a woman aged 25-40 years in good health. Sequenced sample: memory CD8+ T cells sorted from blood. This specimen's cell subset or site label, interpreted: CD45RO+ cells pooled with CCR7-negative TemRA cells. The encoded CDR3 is CSVAPGTGEAGELFF. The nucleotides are TGCAGCGTTGCCCCCGGGACAGGGGAGGCCGGGGAGCTGTTTTTT.